This TCR beta chain was obtained from a study of blood T cell repertoires in COVID-19 (TCRdb year 2020). Some background on the complete study: Samples from collaborators originated in the United States, Italy and Spain and spanned both the acute and convalescent phases of COVID-19. The material from the prospective study consisted of cDNA or gDNA derived from T cells, B-cell-depleted T cells, or PBMCs. Deeply sampled blood TCRbeta repertoires from subjects exposed to, actively infected with, or recovered from COVID-19 were included in the dataset. The repertoires were made available in a free public database intended to serve as a resource for research on the immune response to SARS-CoV-2. The samples were drawn from two sources: the first 160 participants of the ongoing ImmuneRACE study, and some 1,300 subjects contributed by 6 global collaborators. Nearly every sample came with metadata listing a de-identified subject ID, COVID-19 status, age in years and sex. Where available, HLA class I and class II types were taken from metadata supplied by the sample provider and were not determined by assay-based typing. What the work shows at the level of the full study, not this receptor alone: Clinical and demographic metadata were provided uncurated, with the amount varying by source and participant.

V gives up 3 bases and J gives up 0 bases, and the segment between their germline ends measures 15 bases. The CDR3 spans 17 residues, from the cysteine through the phenylalanine. The entry retains the CDR3 DNA only, 51 bases that are in frame from base 1. Reading the germline V gene gives CDR1 KGHSH and CDR2 LQKENI. A second Seattle source provided samples from volunteer blood donors who had recovered from COVID-19. Collaborating institutions collected whole blood in K2EDTA tubes following their own protocols. For TCRbeta analysis, collaborators shipped samples as frozen whole blood, isolated PBMCs, or DNA extracted from either of those sample types. A remark on this clone: The target of this receptor is not known. No much larger clone exists at a distance of one base, and base qualities are not known.

TCRbeta CDR3 regions were amplified from genomic DNA using the immunoSEQ Assay, a bias-controlled multiplex PCR. The source study handled its data this way. Within the assay, amplification of reference gene primers was used to estimate how many nucleated cells each sample contained. To quantify the absolute abundance of each unique TCRbeta CDR3 rearrangement, sequence reads were collapsed and filtered. For each sample, productive Simpson clonality was calculated as the square root of Simpson's diversity index over productive rearrangements. TCRdb took over this immuneACCESS table, retaining in-frame rearrangements with V and J assigned. Such tables are incomplete; in checked studies, under half of the missing clones stem from an unresolved V gene, and the remainder is unexplained. V and J calls and clone size are those listed in that table; D and trimming were worked out from the DNA. The sample table lists 110,000 to 150,000 clones, about 80% of them with a count of one. The top ten constitute about 3.5% of the sample.

This receptor was obtained from a man aged 65-85 years who had recovered from COVID-19. The chain is encoded by TRBV18 joined to TRBJ1-3; no D gene is confidently identified. The sample was peripheral blood. The nucleotide sequence is given as TGTGCCAGCTCACCTGGCAGCGGGGTATACTCTGGAAACACCATATATTTT. This yields the protein CASSPGSGVYSGNTIYF. The CDR3, completed at both ends by the reference TRBV18 and TRBJ1-3 genes, gives the full variable domain NAGVMQNPRHLVRRRGQEARLRCSPMKGHSHVYWYRQLPEEGLKFMVYLQKENIIDESGMPKERFSAEFPKEGPSILRIQQVVRGDSAAYFCASSPGSGVYSGNTIYFGEGSWLTVV.